The 24 T cell receptor beta chains below were found in one sample sequenced in a study of cytomegalovirus exposure and HLA in healthy donors. This PCR relied on a set of 60 Vbeta primers and 13 Jbeta primers. Repertoires were generated with immunoSEQ multiplex PCR, while TCRdb's copy carries only in-frame clones and drops some. The sample contains 250,000 to 350,000 clones, about nine tenths of which appear only once. What was sequenced was PBMCs. The receptors were gathered from a man between 35 and 55 years old in good health and CMV-seropositive.

The V gene is TRBV28, the J gene TRBJ2-7, with 7 positions matching TRBD1. Germline CDR1 and CDR2: MDHEN and SYDVKM. The CDR3 runs 17 residues. Losses at the gene ends were 2 bases for V and 6 bases for J; bases not matched to a gene: 16. CDR3 in amino acids: CASSLTDREGGQGEQYF. The CDR3 nucleotides are TGTGCCAGCAGTTTAACCGACAGGGAAGGTGGTCAGGGCGAGCAGTACTTC.

The rearrangement uses TRBV5-1 and TRBJ2-3; 14 bases match TRBD2. The CDR3 is 16 residues long. CDR1 and CDR2 (germline): SGHRS, YFSETQ. V trimming: 4 bases; J trimming: 11 bases; junction bases outside the gene matches: 12. CDR3 nucleotides: TGCGCCAGCAGCGGGGGACTAGCGGGAGTACTAGAAAAGCAGTATTTT. This codes for CASSGGLAGVLEKQYF.

A single count supports this clone. The chain uses TRBV27 and TRBJ1-2; D ambiguous. The CDR3 runs 14 residues. Looked up from germline, CDR1 is MNHEY and CDR2 is SMNVEV (reference sequence). V was cut by 1 base and J by 4 bases, with 10 bases left in between. The DNA of the CDR3 is TGTGCCAGCAGTTTATATCCGGGAGGCTATGGCTACACCTTC. Encoded protein: CASSLYPGGYGYTF.

The genes are TRBV6-5 and TRBJ1-1, with D possibly being TRBD1 (5 bases). The V and J ends lost 0 bases and 6 bases respectively, with 8 bases between them. Germline CDR1 MNHEY, CDR2 SVGAGI. The CDR3 extends over 13 amino acids. CDR3 sequence reads: CASSYSTRAEAFF. CDR3 DNA: TGTGCCAGCAGTTACTCGACCAGGGCTGAAGCTTTCTTT.

The rearrangement joins TRBV7-2 to TRBJ2-7; TRBD2 matches at 12 bases. The CDR3 runs 18 residues. Germline CDR1 reads SGHTA; CDR2 reads FQGNSA. V lost 2 bases, J lost 3 bases, and 11 bases stayed unmatched. CDR3 DNA sequence: TGTGCCAGCAGCTTATTACTAGCGGGAGGCGGCACCGGCTACGAGCAGTACTTC. Protein sequence: CASSLLLAGGGTGYEQYF.

V gene TRBV29-1 combines with J gene TRBJ2-7; 9 nucleotides align to TRBD1. Germline V CDR1 and CDR2: SQVTM, ANQGSEA. The CDR3 has 14 residues. V was clipped by 5 bases and J by 4 bases; unmatched bases: 9. Here the CDR3 reads CSVSTGGVIYEQYF. The CDR3, as DNA: TGCAGCGTTTCTACAGGGGGCGTAATTTACGAGCAGTACTTC.

The chain has TRBV27 and TRBJ2-5, with 8 bases that match TRBD1. The CDR3 loop spans 13 amino acids. Germline lookup yields CDR1 MNHEY and CDR2 SMNVEV (reference sequence). With V trimmed by 6 bases and J by 7 bases, 7 bases remained unmatched. The CDR3 nucleotides read TGTGCCAGCAGGGGACAGGCCTTCGGGACCCAGTACTTC. Translation: CASRGQAFGTQYF.

The chain links TRBV27 to TRBJ2-7, with a tentative D call TRBD2 (6 bases). Germline V gene sequence: CDR1 MNHEY, CDR2 SMNVEV (reference sequence). This CDR3 contains 12 residues. Trimming took 6 bases from V and 5 from J, leaving 11 bases between them. In DNA form, the CDR3 reads TGTGCCAGCAGCGGGACTTTCAACGAGCAGTACTTC. This encodes CASSGTFNEQYF.

This chain connects TRBV27 to TRBJ2-5; the D gene is possibly TRBD2 (6 bases). The J call may be mistaken, given a closer DNA end match to TRBJ2-7. CDR3 size: 13 residues. Germline assignment: CDR1 MNHEY and CDR2 SMNVEV (reference sequence). The CDR3 sequence is CASSFRRGYEQYF. CDR3 DNA sequence: TGTGCCAGCAGTTTCAGGAGGGGCTACGAGCAGTACTTC.

The chain links TRBV27 to TRBJ1-1; D gene ambiguous. Germline lookup yields CDR1 MNHEY and CDR2 SMNVEV (reference sequence). Trimming removed 3 bases from V and 1 base from J, with 9 bases in between. This CDR3 has 14 residues. CDR3 amino acids: CASSFEGPNTEAFF. CDR3 nucleotides: TGTGCCAGCAGTTTTGAGGGTCCGAACACTGAAGCTTTCTTT.

The gene calls are TRBV19 and TRBJ2-3; 14 bases match TRBD2. CDR1 is LNHDA and CDR2 is SQIVND in the germline V gene (reference sequence). This CDR3 spans 15 amino acids. Trimming at V came to 7 bases and at J to 5 bases, leaving 5 bases not matched to a gene. CDR3 nucleotide sequence: TGTGCCAGTAACCGACTAGCGGGAGGGCGAGATACGCAGTATTTT. Protein: CASNRLAGGRDTQYF.

The chain combines TRBV13 with TRBJ2-7; a weak D match, TRBD2 (5 bases). CDR3 length: 14 amino acids. The V end lost 0 bases, the J end lost 4 bases, and 10 bases lay between the germline ends. The germline CDR1 and CDR2 sequences are PRHDT and FYEKMQ (reference sequence). The CDR3 sequence is CASSLGDGLYEQYF. CDR3 in DNA: TGTGCCAGCAGCTTAGGGGACGGACTTTACGAGCAGTACTTC.

This clone occurred once. The chain is built from TRBV19 and TRBJ2-7; tentative D call: TRBD1 (6 bases). The CDR3 loop spans 13 amino acids. Between the trimmed V and J ends, which lost 10 bases and 4 bases, there was a span of 17 bases. The V gene's germline CDR1 is LNHDA and CDR2 SQIVND (reference sequence). In DNA form, the CDR3 reads TGTGCCACGGGCGGTGGGGGCGCATACGAGCAGTACTTC. Its protein is CATGGGGAYEQYF. Supplemented by reference TRBV19 and TRBJ2-7, the full variable domain reads DGGITQSPKYLFRKEGQNVTLSCEQNLNHDAMYWYRQDPGQGLRLIYYSQIVNDFQKGDIAEGYSVSREKKESFPLTVTSAQKNPTAFYLCATGGGGAYEQYFGPGTRLTVT.

A single count supports this clone. The chain joins TRBV18 to TRBJ1-4, with D unclear. Between the trimmed V and J ends, which lost 1 base and 3 bases, there was a span of 9 bases. CDR1 is KGHSH, CDR2 LQKENI, per germline. The CDR3 is made up of 15 amino acids. CDR3 nucleotides: TGTGCCAGCTCACCACAACGAGGTCCTAATGAAAAACTGTTTTTT. Amino acid sequence: CASSPQRGPNEKLFF. The full variable domain, with the rest looked up from reference TRBV18 and TRBJ1-4, is NAGVMQNPRHLVRRRGQEARLRCSPMKGHSHVYWYRQLPEEGLKFMVYLQKENIIDESGMPKERFSAEFPKEGPSILRIQQVVRGDSAAYFCASSPQRGPNEKLFFGSGTQLSVL.

This clone was seen only a few times. The germline gene is not matched at one end of the junction; a read error may be the cause. The J gene is TRBJ2-5, the V gene TRBV2, with 12 bases fitting TRBD2. CDR1 is SNHLY and CDR2 is FYNNEI in the germline V gene. The CDR3 contains 13 residues. CDR3 sequence: CASSGLAGEAQYF. The CDR3 bases are TGTGCCAGCAGTGGACTAGCGGGAGAGGCCCAGTACTTC.

This rearrangement joins TRBV15 to TRBJ1-2; D perhaps matches TRBD1 (5 bases). The V end was cut by 2 bases, the J end by 0 bases, with 16 bases between. The CDR3 has 17 residues. Germline V gives CDR1 LNHNV, CDR2 YYDKDF (reference sequence). This chain's CDR3 is CATSRLRGGETNYGYTF. The CDR3 nucleotides are TGTGCCACCAGCAGACTCCGGGGGGGAGAGACTAACTATGGCTACACCTTC.

The V call is TRBV29-1, the J call TRBJ1-2; 12 bases agree with TRBD1. V lost 4 bases to trimming and J lost 8 bases; unmatched junction nucleotides: 5. This CDR3 spans 13 amino acids. Looked up from germline, CDR1 is SQVTM and CDR2 is ANQGSEA. The CDR3 loop is CSVGDRGLGGYTF. The CDR3 DNA sequence: TGCAGCGTTGGGGACAGGGGGCTAGGCGGCTACACCTTC.

The chain is built from TRBV4-1 and TRBJ2-7; 9 nucleotides match TRBD2. The V gene end was trimmed by 4 bases and the J gene end by 2 bases; junction bases not matched to a gene: 21. The CDR3 has 20 residues. Germline V gene data show CDR1 as MGHRA and CDR2 as YSYEKL. The CDR3 loop is CASSRSGSTLAGDAPYEQYF. The CDR3 nucleotides read TGCGCCAGCAGCCGATCAGGGTCGACCTTAGCGGGAGACGCACCCTACGAGCAGTACTTC.

This clone was seen a few times. The gene calls are TRBV5-1 and TRBJ2-5; D unresolved. Germline assignment: CDR1 SGHRS and CDR2 YFSETQ. The V gene lost 1 base and the J gene lost 5 bases, with 9 bases spanning the gap. The CDR3 consists of 13 residues. The CDR3 nucleotides are TGCGCCAGCAGCTTGCGGCCTAGGGAGACCCAGTACTTC. Its protein is CASSLRPRETQYF.

V is TRBV7-2 and J is TRBJ2-2, with D possibly TRBD2 on 6 matching bases. CDR3 length: 15 residues. The V end was cut by 5 bases, the J end by 6 bases, with 16 bases between. Germline V lookup: CDR1 SGHTA, CDR2 FQGNSA. As DNA, the CDR3 is TGTGCCAGCAGCCTAGAGGTTAGCGGAGCCGGGGAGCTGTTTTTT. This sequence encodes CASSLEVSGAGELFF.

This clone was detected only a few times. This chain uses TRBV5-6 with TRBJ1-1; 8 bases agree with TRBD1. Unmatched junction bases numbered 5, after V lost 3 bases and J lost 7 bases. The CDR3 length is 13 residues. Per germline, CDR1 SGHDT and CDR2 YYEEEE. The CDR3, as DNA: TGTGCCAGCAGCTCCTGGGACAGGCTTGAAGCTTTCTTT. Translation gives CASSSWDRLEAFF.

This chain connects TRBV13 to TRBJ2-1, with a possible D match to TRBD1 (6 bases). The germline V gene has CDR1 PRHDT and CDR2 FYEKMQ (reference sequence). CDR3 length equals 16 residues. V lost 4 bases and J lost 2, with 15 bases in between. CDR3 DNA: TGTGCCAGCAGCTCGTTCAGGGGATCGGCCTACAATGAGCAGTTCTTC. Protein: CASSSFRGSAYNEQFF.

With regard to this clone: Other nucleotide sequences in the sample specify the same CDR3. The chain links TRBV2 to TRBJ2-1; TRBD1 might be the D (5 bases). V was cut by 4 bases and J by 0 bases, with 10 bases left in between. CDR3 length: 15 residues. The germline CDR1 and CDR2 sequences are SNHLY and FYNNEI. The CDR3 sequence: CASSADRGSYNEQFF. The DNA for the CDR3 is TGTGCCAGCAGTGCCGACAGAGGCTCCTACAATGAGCAGTTCTTC. Using reference TRBV2 and TRBJ2-1 for the parts outside the CDR3, the full variable domain is EPEVTQTPSHQVTQMGQEVILRCVPISNHLYFYWYRQILGQKVEFLVSFYNNEISEKSEIFDDQFSVERPDGSNFTLKIRSTKLEDSAMYFCASSADRGSYNEQFFGPGTRLTVL.

This sequence joins TRBV7-9 and TRBJ2-7; 7 bases are a match to TRBD1. CDR3 length: 15 amino acids. CDR1 and CDR2 from the germline V gene are SEHNR and FQNEAQ (reference sequence). Losses at the gene ends were 2 bases for V and 0 bases for J; bases not matched to a gene: 4. Here the CDR3 reads CASSLFPGGSYEQYF. The CDR3 nucleotides are TGTGCCAGCAGCTTATTTCCAGGGGGCTCCTACGAGCAGTACTTC. Variable domain in full (rest from reference TRBV7-9 and TRBJ2-7): DTGVSQNPRHKITKRGQNVTFRCDPISEHNRLYWYRQTLGQGPEFLTYFQNEAQLEKSRLLSDRFSAERPKGSFSTLEIQRTEQGDSAMYLCASSLFPGGSYEQYFGPGTRLTVT.